The sequence of this T cell receptor beta chain was determined in a study of cytomegalovirus exposure and HLA in healthy donors (dated by TCRdb to the late 2010s). Background for the entire study: In an earlier analysis of under 600 of the donors, 250 to 350 Gb of sequence data and some 100 million unique TCR beta sequences from some 170 million T cells were reported. In a later analysis, previously published TCR beta repertoires from 666 donors were re-analyzed and high-resolution HLA genotyping was added so that TCR occurrence patterns could be studied. HLA typing covered class I and class II loci at four-digit resolution. Among about 410 genotyped donors of the cohort, an average of about 220,000 unique TCR beta nucleotide sequences was sequenced per donor, of which about 18% were non-productive. Roughly 310 gigabases of sequencing data and tens of millions of unique TCR sequences were included in an early release covering about 700 HLA-typed donors. Every discovery cohort repertoire had been produced on one sequencing platform. Roughly 5 DR-DQ haplotypes were treated as single units for association and clustering because of strong linkage in the cohort. Genome-wide SNP genotypes for about 65% of the 666 donors were used in a later genetic analysis, which treated that subset as a discovery cohort. The later analysis used no new phenotypic data to find candidate immune exposures, relying instead on TCR beta sequences and their occurrence across donors. Typing coverage varied by locus: roughly 620-640 donors for A, B, C, DRB1 and DQB1; approximately 520 for DQA1; some 610 for DPA1; 450 to 480 for DPB1. To predict cytomegalovirus infection status, the study combined high-throughput TCR immunosequencing, statistical association of individual TCRs with disease status, and machine learning. Besides the first cohort of around 670 subjects, a separate validation cohort made up of 120 different subjects was used. Donor age, sex, ethnicity and CMV serostatus were compiled together with the repertoire data. The study profiled the T cell repertoires of about 720 subjects by immunosequencing and related them to cytomegalovirus serostatus. An earlier analysis of 587 of the donors used high-throughput TCR beta sequencing to judge whether each TCR beta V gene segment behaved as functional or pseudogenic. The aim of the study was to test whether cataloging public T cell receptors could identify signatures of past pathogen exposure. The genetic ancestry cluster associated with self-reported Caucasian donors included 81% of the roughly 400 genotyped donors.

The library was generated by the immunoSEQ multiplex PCR assay. A mixture of 60 forward primers for TCR Vbeta segments and 13 reverse primers for TCR Jbeta segments was used in the multiplex PCR. A multiplex PCR assay on genomic DNA amplified the CDR3 region of rearranged TCR beta genes. Amplified TCR beta libraries were sequenced as 87-base-pair reads on the Illumina HiSeq System. The source study handled its data this way. A later analysis counted approximately 76 million unique TCR beta chains across the 600 to 850 repertoires, and some 11 million of these chains were shared by at least two donors. Raw reads were error-corrected and collapsed into unique sequences by a nearest-neighbor algorithm in which closely related sequences were merged to remove PCR and sequencing errors. To assign V, D and J gene segments, CDR3 sequences were aligned to IMGT reference sequences. Each retained sequence needed at least a six-nucleotide match to both a V gene segment and a J gene segment. A rearrangement was called productive if the CDR3 had no stop codons and remained in frame with V and J, and every other rearrangement was called non-productive. Following IMGT convention, CDR3 was defined as the stretch from the second conserved V-encoded cysteine up to the conserved J-encoded phenylalanine. The earlier analysis of 500 to 600 of the donors excluded sequences that lacked an unambiguous match to a single V gene segment. An earlier analysis of 587 of the donors called V segments functional above 56.7% productive rearrangements and segregating when the between-donor standard deviation exceeded 5%. A statistical classification framework was built for diagnosing cytomegalovirus status from the catalog of TCR beta chain sequences. A later analysis assigned V and J genes by comparing TCR nucleotide sequences with IMGT/GENE-DB human TR gene sequences. In a later analysis, CDR3 sequences and most-parsimonious VDJ recombination scenarios were assigned using the TCRdist pipeline. A later analysis defined each TCR beta chain by its CDR3 amino acid sequence plus V-gene family, and excluded reads lacking a unique V-gene family. In a later analysis, some 600 highly shared, low-generation-probability nucleotide sequences were removed to address suspected cross-contamination and a sequencing artifact. For each public chain, a later analysis derived a clonal expansion index from normalized ranks of inferred template counts within each repertoire. In a later analysis, generation probabilities were computed with a VDJ recombination model fitted to out-of-frame rearrangements, and the resulting probabilities were checked against IGoR. Hypergeometric tests were used in a later analysis to score TCR-TCR, TCR-HLA and TCR-CMV co-occurrence, with a repertoire-size bias correction applied to the TCR pairs. In a later analysis, false discovery rates were estimated by permuting HLA or CMV assignments 20 times. In a later analysis, co-occurring TCRs were grouped using DBSCAN, with TCRdist sequence similarity added in when clustering inside HLA-allele-positive subsets. Co-occurrence clustering excluded repertoires with fewer than 30,000 or more than 120,000 public chains, plus five with anomalous nucleotide sharing. As stored in TCRdb, this immuneACCESS dataset retains in-frame rearrangements with V and J assigned. A fraction of the clones does not appear; measured against another copy, unresolved V genes explain less than half of the discrepancy, and the remainder lacks a known reason. The D gene and trimming were derived from the DNA, and the V and J assignments and clone size from that table. This sample has more than 100,000 clones in its table, and about 61% of those were observed once. The ten largest clones add up to around 2.5% of the sample.

The cohort consisted of 600 or so healthy bone marrow donors. All cohort members were sampled while nominally healthy, although unrecorded immune exposures were likely present. The donor tested CMV seronegative and was one of the 352 seronegative cohort members. Each donor provided a peripheral blood sample, and peripheral blood mononuclear cells were used for TCR beta sequencing. The Qiagen DNeasy Blood Extraction Kit was used to extract genomic DNA from the blood cell samples. The germline V gene (reference sequence) supplies CDR1 SEHNR and CDR2 FQNEAQ. Clipping removes 5 bases from V and 2 bases from J, with 10 as the unmatched junction base count. From its cysteine to its phenylalanine, the CDR3 spans 17 amino acids. The only DNA kept is the CDR3, 51 bases in frame from the first base. The paper's findings and limits, for the study overall: The authors suggested that the approach could potentially be generalized to other disease states and immunological phenotypes. Approximately 16 rarely observed V segments, including chromosome 9 orphons, were excluded from the earlier analysis of a few hundred of the donors because counts were too low. Only TCR beta chains were sequenced in this cohort, and the absence of alpha or paired-chain data limited detectable features. Most CMV-associated TCR beta chains appeared to be HLA-restricted in a later analysis, and the HLA associations seemed to be driven largely by CMV exposure. A later genetic analysis reported fewer N-insertions in productive TCRs among donors in an Asian-associated ancestry cluster than the roughly 700-donor mean. In a later analysis, HLA-associated TCR beta chains showed more clonal expansion and lower generation probabilities than non-associated chains that were equally common. Correlated functional status among segregating V segments might be attributable to linkage disequilibrium, but an unknown experimental factor could not be ruled out. Roughly uniform sequencing depth across donors was assumed in presence/absence analyses, although this assumption may not hold. A few of the identified cytomegalovirus-associated TCR beta chains were confirmed in vitro to be specific for cytomegalovirus antigens. Most TCR sequences were observed very rarely across donors, whereas some public TCRs were present in many individuals. Immune exposure information for the cohort was limited to CMV serostatus. A further reported finding was that TCR beta sequences accurately predicted the HLA-A and HLA-B alleles for most subjects in the first cohort. An earlier analysis of 587 of the donors showed that most TCR beta V segments appeared in productive rearrangements either about 90% or about 30% of the time, which broadly matched IMGT annotations. In a later analysis, the rate of TCR association differed among HLA loci, with DRB1 alleles having the most associated TCRs and HLA-C alleles having the fewest. According to a later analysis, parvovirus B19, influenza, CMV and Epstein-Barr virus appeared linked to several top co-occurrence clusters. A later genetic analysis associated a missense DCLRE1C variant with V-gene and J-gene trimming of TCR beta chains, and an independent cohort replicated the association. Because the 87-base-pair reads could not distinguish some IMGT-functional V segments, including TRBV6-2 and TRBV6-3, those segments were excluded. Strong co-occurrence of HLA alleles, especially DR and DQ, made assigning TCR associations to individual alleles difficult. The sequencing pipeline was judged likely to have produced a cluster of highly shared sequence variants as a technical artifact. HLA typing was unavailable for some donors at each locus, so association tests used only the typed subset. The study gave a list of roughly 150 TCR beta chains associated with cytomegalovirus. At a false discovery rate of 0.05, a later analysis linked roughly 17,000 TCR beta sequences to specific HLA alleles. The classifier was reported to diagnose cytomegalovirus status with high specificity and sensitivity in both the original cohort and the validation cohort.

Comments on this clone: Its target antigen remains unknown. Per-nucleotide qualities are absent, and no much larger clonotype sits a single base away.

The sequence came from a woman between 35 and 50 years old in good health and CMV-seronegative. Sequenced material: PBMCs. The chain links TRBV7-9 with TRBJ2-1; 9 central nucleotides agree with TRBD2. The CDR3 protein is CASSRVSGGKTYNEQFF. The DNA sequence follows: TGTGCCAGCAGCCGAGTGAGCGGGGGGAAGACCTACAATGAGCAGTTCTTC.